These T cell receptor beta chains were read from a single sample in a study of beta chain features in type 1 diabetes. The assay was immunoSEQ multiplex PCR, and TCRdb's table has in-frame clones only and misses some. Among 300,000 to 400,000 clones listed, roughly a tenth were seen once. Material: central memory CD4+ T cells from blood. The receptor source for this set is a man in his thirties or forties with type 1 diabetes. Each CDR3 is given with its conserved first and last residue. Fields, in order: V gene, clone size, D gene, J gene, CDR3 protein, CDR3 DNA. A D gene is named only where the DNA matches it firmly. For some rows the clone size is stated as once, few or many, or as a class when expanded; others skip it.

>TRBV5-4|few|NA|TRBJ2-2
CASSQDQGIDLAGELFF
TGTGCCAGCAGCCAAGATCAGGGGATAGATTTGGCCGGGGAGCTGTTTTTT
>TRBV5-1|NA|TRBD2|TRBJ2-7
CASSLEVSGSGEQYF
TGCGCCAGCAGCTTGGAGGTTAGCGGGAGCGGCGAGCAGTACTTC
>TRBV18|few|TRBD2|TRBJ2-1
CASSPPSGRVGNEQFF
TGTGCCAGCTCACCACCGAGCGGGAGGGTGGGCAATGAGCAGTTCTTC
>TRBV2|few|TRBD2|TRBJ2-1
CASRNGLVRNEQFF
TGTGCCAGCAGGAACGGACTAGTTAGGAATGAGCAGTTCTTC
>TRBV2|NA|TRBD1|TRBJ1-2
CASNVPGQGTYGYTF
TGTGCCAGCAACGTCCCGGGACAGGGTACCTATGGCTACACCTTC
>TRBV6-1|few|NA|TRBJ1-3
CASRETGVGNTIYF
TGTGCCAGCAGGGAAACGGGGGTTGGAAACACCATATATTTT
>TRBV6-5|NA|NA|TRBJ2-2
CASLPGDHTGELFF
TGTGCCAGCTTACCTGGGGATCACACCGGGGAGCTGTTTTTT
>TRBV6-1|few|TRBD1|TRBJ2-3
CARKGRDSKPDTQYF
TGTGCCAGAAAAGGAAGGGACAGCAAGCCAGATACGCAGTATTTT
>TRBV6-1|few|TRBD1|TRBJ1-5
CASSTGQGTQPQHF
TGTGCCAGCAGTACTGGACAGGGGACTCAGCCCCAGCATTTT
>TRBV30|NA|TRBD2|TRBJ2-3
CAGEGTTDTQYF
TGTGCGGGGGAGGGGACCACAGATACGCAGTATTTT
>TRBV27|NA|NA|TRBJ2-7
CASKDQGNLYEQYF
TGTGCCAGCAAGGATCAGGGAAATCTCTACGAGCAGTACTTC
>TRBV5-1|few|NA|TRBJ2-7
CASSSPPGTNYEQYF
TGCGCCAGCAGCTCCCCCCCCGGGACAAACTACGAGCAGTACTTC
>TRBV6-6|NA|NA|TRBJ2-1
CASSGQPYNEQFF
TGTGCCAGCAGTGGACAGCCTTACAATGAGCAGTTCTTC
>TRBV6-5|NA|TRBD1|TRBJ1-1
CASSRTGDNTEAFF
TGTGCCAGCAGTCGCACAGGGGATAACACTGAAGCTTTCTTT
>TRBV11-3|few|TRBD2|TRBJ2-1
CASSLGGRTADEQFF
TGTGCCAGCAGCTTGGGCGGGAGAACGGCGGATGAGCAGTTCTTC
>TRBV10-2|many|NA|TRBJ2-5
CASVDRQIQETQYF
TGCGCCAGCGTTGACAGACAAATCCAAGAGACCCAGTACTTC
>TRBV6-5|NA|NA|TRBJ2-7
CASSYSVGLGYEQYF
TGTGCCAGCAGTTACTCGGTGGGATTGGGCTACGAGCAGTACTTC
>TRBV7-9|many|NA|TRBJ1-3
CASSLYRGDGNTIYF
TGTGCCAGCAGCTTATATAGGGGCGATGGAAACACCATATATTTT
>TRBV7-2|few|NA|TRBJ2-5
CASSGQARETQYF
TGTGCCAGCAGTGGTCAAGCGAGGGAGACCCAGTACTTC
>TRBV5-1|NA|NA|TRBJ2-2
CASSVQGDTGELFF
TGCGCCAGCAGCGTACAGGGCGACACCGGGGAGCTGTTTTTT
>TRBV19|NA|NA|TRBJ2-1
CASSQGVLPNNEQFF
TGTGCCAGTTCTCAAGGAGTCCTCCCGAACAATGAGCAGTTCTTC
>TRBV29-1|NA|TRBD1|TRBJ1-2
CSVDPGQGQYGYTF
TGCAGCGTTGACCCCGGACAGGGTCAATATGGCTACACCTTC
>TRBV27|NA|NA|TRBJ2-5
CASGRLVQETQYF
TGTGCCAGCGGCAGGCTTGTCCAAGAGACCCAGTACTTC
>TRBV30|few|TRBD2|TRBJ2-7
CAWSTSAHYEQYF
TGTGCCTGGAGCACTAGCGCGCACTACGAGCAGTACTTC
>TRBV18|NA|NA|TRBJ2-7
CASSLQGPPYEQYF
TGTGCCAGCTCACTCCAGGGTCCCCCCTACGAGCAGTACTTC
>TRBV27|NA|TRBD2|TRBJ2-7
CASTPALAGGSYEQYF
TGTGCCAGCACTCCCGCACTAGCGGGAGGTTCCTACGAGCAGTACTTC
>TRBV29-1|many|NA|TRBJ1-3
CSVEVGNTIYF
TGCAGCGTTGAAGTCGGAAACACCATATATTTT
>TRBV7-2|once|TRBD2|TRBJ2-5
CASSPLGASGMGETQYF
TGTGCCAGCAGCCCCCTTGGGGCCAGCGGGATGGGAGAGACCCAGTACTTC
>TRBV28|few|NA|TRBJ2-7
CASSETYEQYF
TGTGCCAGCAGTGAAACCTACGAGCAGTACTTC
>TRBV7-2|few|NA|TRBJ2-7
CASSLDSSNYEQYF
TGTGCCAGCAGCTTAGACAGTTCCAACTACGAGCAGTACTTC
>TRBV27|few|NA|TRBJ2-5
CASSLSDSGSGTQYF
TGTGCCAGCAGTTTGTCGGACAGCGGGTCGGGGACCCAGTACTTC
>TRBV25-1|many|NA|TRBJ1-2
CASHRQENGYTF
TGTGCCAGCCATAGACAGGAGAATGGCTACACCTTC
>TRBV9|many|TRBD1|TRBJ2-2
CASRGTGGFGGELFF
TGTGCCAGCAGAGGGACAGGGGGCTTCGGCGGGGAGCTGTTTTTT
>TRBV5-1|few|TRBD1|TRBJ2-3
CASRRGQRDTQYF
TGCGCCAGCAGGAGGGGGCAGAGAGATACGCAGTATTTT
>TRBV2|few|TRBD2|TRBJ2-3
CATQREGRVDTQYF
TGTGCCACACAGCGGGAGGGCCGAGTAGATACGCAGTATTTT